These 2 T cell receptor beta chains were sequenced from one sample in a study of blood T cell repertoires in COVID-19. Here immunoSEQ multiplex PCR was the method, and the copy in TCRdb shows in-frame clones only, minus some. The sample holds about 300,000 clones; about four fifths are singletons and the top ten take approximately 9%. Material: peripheral blood. The source is a woman between 45 and 65 years old who had recovered from COVID-19.

The gene calls are TRBV28 and TRBJ2-2; 7 nucleotides match TRBD1. In germline, CDR1 is MDHEN, CDR2 SYDVKM. The trim removed 6 bases at V and 6 bases at J, leaving 13 bases unmatched. This CDR3 has 16 amino acids. The CDR3 loop is CASRVTGAGQAGELFF. The CDR3 DNA follows: TGTGCCAGCAGGGTCACAGGGGCCGGGCAAGCCGGGGAGCTGTTTTTT.

The chain employs TRBV6-5 and TRBJ2-1, with D possibly matching TRBD2 (5 bases). Germline lookup yields CDR1 MNHEY and CDR2 SVGAGI. The V and J ends lost 2 bases and 2 bases respectively, with 10 bases between them. The CDR3 has 15 amino acids. The CDR3 region has the DNA TGTGCCAGCAGTTACGGAGGCGGGCCCTACAATGAGCAGTTCTTC. It encodes CASSYGGGPYNEQFF.